This TCR beta chain was identified during a study of technical replicates of blood from a handful of donors. Sequencing used immunoSEQ multiplex PCR; TCRdb keeps in-frame clones, though not all of them. The sample yields approximately 70,000 clones, roughly 92% seen once. CDR1 and CDR2 (germline): MDHEN, SYDVKM. V lost 1 base and J 2 bases, leaving 9 bases between the germline ends. The CDR3 length is 14 residues. The TCR originated in a human donor in good health. Input material: T cells isolated from PBMCs. This chain uses TRBV28 with TRBJ2-7; D gene uncertain. DNA for the CDR3: TGTGCCAGCAGTTTATATACACCTGCCTACGAGCAGTACTTC. Translation gives CASSLYTPAYEQYF.